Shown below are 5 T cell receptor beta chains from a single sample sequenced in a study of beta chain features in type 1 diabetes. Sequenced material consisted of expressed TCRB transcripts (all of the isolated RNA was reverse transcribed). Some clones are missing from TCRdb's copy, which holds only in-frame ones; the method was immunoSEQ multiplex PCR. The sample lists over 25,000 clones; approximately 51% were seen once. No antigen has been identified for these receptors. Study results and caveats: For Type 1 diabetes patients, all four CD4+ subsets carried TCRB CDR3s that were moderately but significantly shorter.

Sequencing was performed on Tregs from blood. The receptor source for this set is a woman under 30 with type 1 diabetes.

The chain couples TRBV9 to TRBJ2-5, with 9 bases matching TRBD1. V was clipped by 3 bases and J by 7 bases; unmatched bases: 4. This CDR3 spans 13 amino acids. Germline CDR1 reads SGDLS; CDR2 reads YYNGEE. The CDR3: CASSGTGEGTQYF. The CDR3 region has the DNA TGTGCCAGCAGCGGGACAGGGGAGGGGACCCAGTACTTC.

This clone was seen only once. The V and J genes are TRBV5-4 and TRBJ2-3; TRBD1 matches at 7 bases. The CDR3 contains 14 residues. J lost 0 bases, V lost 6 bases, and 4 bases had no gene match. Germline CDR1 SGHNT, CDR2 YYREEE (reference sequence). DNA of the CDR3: TGTGCCAGCACCCCACAGGGGAGCACAGATACGCAGTATTTT. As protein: CASTPQGSTDTQYF.

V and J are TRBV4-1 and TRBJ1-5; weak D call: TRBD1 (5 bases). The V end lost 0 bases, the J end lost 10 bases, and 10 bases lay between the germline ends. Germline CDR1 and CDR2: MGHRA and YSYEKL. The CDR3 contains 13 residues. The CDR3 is CASSQDLGHPQHF. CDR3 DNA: TGCGCCAGCAGCCAAGATCTGGGGCACCCCCAGCATTTT.

CDR3 in DNA: TGTGCCAGCAGCCCAGGGGGCCAAGAGACCCAGTACTTC. Its protein is CASSPGGQETQYF. The rearrangement links TRBV7-3 to TRBJ2-5; 7 bases align to TRBD1. Germline assignment: CDR1 SGHTA and CDR2 FQGTGA. This CDR3 spans 13 amino acids. With 5 bases clipped from V and 1 base from J, the junction kept 1 base outside the gene matches.

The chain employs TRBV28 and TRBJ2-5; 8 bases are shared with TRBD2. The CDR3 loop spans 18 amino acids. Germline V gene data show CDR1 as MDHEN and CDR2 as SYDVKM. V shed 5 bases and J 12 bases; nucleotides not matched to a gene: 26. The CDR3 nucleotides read TGTGCCAGCAGTATCCAGCCCCCTTATAGCGGGACCAAAAGTACGGAGTACTTC. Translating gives CASSIQPPYSGTKSTEYF.